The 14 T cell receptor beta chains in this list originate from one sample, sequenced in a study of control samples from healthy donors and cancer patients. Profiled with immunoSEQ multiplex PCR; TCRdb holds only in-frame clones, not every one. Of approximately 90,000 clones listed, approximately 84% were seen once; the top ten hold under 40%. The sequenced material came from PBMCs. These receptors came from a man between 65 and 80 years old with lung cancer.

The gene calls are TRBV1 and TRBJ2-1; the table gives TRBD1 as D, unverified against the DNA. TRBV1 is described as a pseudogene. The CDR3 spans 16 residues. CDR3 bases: TGCACCAGCAGCCACCACAGGGGCGGTTCCTACAATGAGCAGTTCTTC. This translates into CTSSHHRGGSYNEQFF.

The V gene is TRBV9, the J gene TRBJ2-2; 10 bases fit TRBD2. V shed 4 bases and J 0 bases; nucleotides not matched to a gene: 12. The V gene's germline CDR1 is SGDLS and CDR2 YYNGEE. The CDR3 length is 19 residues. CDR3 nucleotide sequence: TGTGCCAGCAGCCCCGGAGGGATTAGCGGGGGGACGAACACCGGGGAGCTGTTTTTT. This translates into CASSPGGISGGTNTGELFF.

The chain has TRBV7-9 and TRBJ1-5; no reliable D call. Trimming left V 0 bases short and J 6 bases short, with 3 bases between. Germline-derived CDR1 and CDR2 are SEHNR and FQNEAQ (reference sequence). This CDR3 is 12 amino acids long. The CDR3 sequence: CASSLAGQPQHF. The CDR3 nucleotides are TGTGCCAGCAGCTTAGCGGGTCAGCCCCAGCATTTT.

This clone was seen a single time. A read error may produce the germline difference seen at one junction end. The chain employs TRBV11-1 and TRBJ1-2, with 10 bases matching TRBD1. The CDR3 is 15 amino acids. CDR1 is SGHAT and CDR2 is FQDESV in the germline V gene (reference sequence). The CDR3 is CASGFRDRGLRGYTF. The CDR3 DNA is TGTGCCAGCGGCTTCCGAGACAGGGGGCTGCGTGGCTACACCTTC.

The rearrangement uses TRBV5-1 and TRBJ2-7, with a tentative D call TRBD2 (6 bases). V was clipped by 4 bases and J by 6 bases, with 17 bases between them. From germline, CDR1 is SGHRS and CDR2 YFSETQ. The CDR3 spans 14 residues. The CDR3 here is CASSHPGGVAEQYF. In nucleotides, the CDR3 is TGCGCCAGCAGCCATCCTGGCGGGGTCGCCGAGCAGTACTTC. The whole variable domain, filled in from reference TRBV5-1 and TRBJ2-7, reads KAGVTQTPRYLIKTRGQQVTLSCSPISGHRSVSWYQQTPGQGLQFLFEYFSETQRNKGNFPGRFSGRQFSNSRSEMNVSTLELGDSALYLCASSHPGGVAEQYFGPGTRLTVT.

The CDR3 DNA reads as TGTGCCAGCGGGGGGGAGCAGTTCTTC. Translation gives CASGGEQFF. V and J are TRBV7-9 and TRBJ2-1, with D possibly being TRBD2 (6 bases). The CDR3 consists of 9 residues. Germline values: CDR1 SEHNR, CDR2 FQNEAQ (reference sequence). V was cut by 8 bases and J by 10 bases, with 6 bases left in between.

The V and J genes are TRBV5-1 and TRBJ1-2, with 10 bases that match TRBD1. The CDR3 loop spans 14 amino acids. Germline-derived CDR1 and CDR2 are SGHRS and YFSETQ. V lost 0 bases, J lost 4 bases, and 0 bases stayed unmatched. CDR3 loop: CASSLGQGAYGYTF. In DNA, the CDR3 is TGCGCCAGCAGCTTGGGACAGGGGGCCTATGGCTACACCTTC. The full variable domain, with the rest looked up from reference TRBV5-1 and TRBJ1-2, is KAGVTQTPRYLIKTRGQQVTLSCSPISGHRSVSWYQQTPGQGLQFLFEYFSETQRNKGNFPGRFSGRQFSNSRSEMNVSTLELGDSALYLCASSLGQGAYGYTFGSGTRLTVV.

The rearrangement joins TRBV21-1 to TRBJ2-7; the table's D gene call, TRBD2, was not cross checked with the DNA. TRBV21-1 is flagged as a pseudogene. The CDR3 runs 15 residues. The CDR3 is CASSKAGGGICEQYF. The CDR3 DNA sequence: TGTGCCAGCAGCAAAGCTGGCGGGGGGATCTGTGAGCAGTACTTC.

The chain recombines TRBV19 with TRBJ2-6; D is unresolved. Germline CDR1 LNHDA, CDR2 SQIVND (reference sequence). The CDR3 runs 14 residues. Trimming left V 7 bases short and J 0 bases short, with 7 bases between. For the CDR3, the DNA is TGTGCCAGTACCCGGCCCTCTGGGGCCAACGTCCTGACTTTC. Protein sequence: CASTRPSGANVLTF.

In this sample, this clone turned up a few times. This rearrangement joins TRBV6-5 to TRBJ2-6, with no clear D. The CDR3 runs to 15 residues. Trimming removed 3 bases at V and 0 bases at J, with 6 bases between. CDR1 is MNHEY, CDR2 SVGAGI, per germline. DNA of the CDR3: TGTGCCAGCAGTTATCAGCTCTCTGGGGCCAACGTCCTGACTTTC. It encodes CASSYQLSGANVLTF.

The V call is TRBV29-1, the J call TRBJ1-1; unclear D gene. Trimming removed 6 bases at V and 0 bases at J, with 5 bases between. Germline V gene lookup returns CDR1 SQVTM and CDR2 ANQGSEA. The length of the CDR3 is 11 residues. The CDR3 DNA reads TGCAGCGTGGCCATGAACACTGAAGCTTTCTTT. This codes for CSVAMNTEAFF.

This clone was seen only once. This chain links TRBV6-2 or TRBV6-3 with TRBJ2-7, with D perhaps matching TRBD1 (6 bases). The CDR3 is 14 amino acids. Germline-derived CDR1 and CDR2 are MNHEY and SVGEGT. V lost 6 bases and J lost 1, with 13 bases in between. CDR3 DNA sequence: TGTGCCAGCAGCCCTTATGGACAGTCCTACGAGCAGTACTTC. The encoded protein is CASSPYGQSYEQYF.

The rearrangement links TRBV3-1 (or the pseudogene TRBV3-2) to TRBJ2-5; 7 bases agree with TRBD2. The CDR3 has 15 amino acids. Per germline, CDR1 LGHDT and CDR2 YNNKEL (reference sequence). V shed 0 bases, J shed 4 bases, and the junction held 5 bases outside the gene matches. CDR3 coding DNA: TGTGCCAGCAGCCAAGATTGGGGAGGGGCAGAGACCCAGTACTTC. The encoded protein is CASSQDWGGAETQYF.

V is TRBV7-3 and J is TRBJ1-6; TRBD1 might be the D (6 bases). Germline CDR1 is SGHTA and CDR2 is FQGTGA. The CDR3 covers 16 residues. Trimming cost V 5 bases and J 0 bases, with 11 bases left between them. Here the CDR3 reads CASSKKDSSYNSPLHF. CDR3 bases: TGTGCCAGCAGCAAAAAGGACAGCTCCTATAATTCACCCCTCCACTTT.